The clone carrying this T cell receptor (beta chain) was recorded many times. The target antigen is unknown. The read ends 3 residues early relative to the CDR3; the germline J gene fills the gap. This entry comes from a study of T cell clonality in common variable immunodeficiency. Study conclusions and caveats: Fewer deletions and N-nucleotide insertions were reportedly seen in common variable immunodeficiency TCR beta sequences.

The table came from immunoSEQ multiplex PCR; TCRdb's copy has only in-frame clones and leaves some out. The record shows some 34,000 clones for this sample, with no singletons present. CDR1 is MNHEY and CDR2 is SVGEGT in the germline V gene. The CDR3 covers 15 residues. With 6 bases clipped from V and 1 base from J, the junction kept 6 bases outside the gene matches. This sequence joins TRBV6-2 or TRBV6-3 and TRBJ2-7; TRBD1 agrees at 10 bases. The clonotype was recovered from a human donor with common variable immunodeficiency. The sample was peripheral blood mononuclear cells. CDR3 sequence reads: CASSPDRGPSYEQYF. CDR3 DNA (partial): TGTGCCAGCAGCCCCGACAGGGGGCCATCCTACGAG.